These 23 T cell receptor beta chains came from one sample sequenced in a study of T cells in Graves' hyperthyroidism and ophthalmopathy. Amplified regions were TCR beta CDR3 sequences from RNA transcripts. The TCR CDR3 first-round RT-PCR relied on the HTBI primer set. TCRdb re-analysed the multiplex PCR reads in MiXCR, keeping a single row per CDR3 protein. The data contain a few hundred thousand distinct CDR3 sequences, 15% to 20% of them singletons. The specimen sequenced was blood. These receptors all stem from a woman aged 45-59 years with Graves' hyperthyroidism.

This clonotype occurred many times. The rearrangement uses TRBV7-2 and TRBJ2-5, with TRBD1 as a possible D gene (5 bases). Germline loops: CDR1 SGHTA, CDR2 FQGNSA. V lost 5 bases to trimming and J lost 7 bases, with 17 bases between them. This CDR3 region has 14 residues. The CDR3 here is CASSLGQGRGTQYF. Here the CDR3 DNA reads TGTGCCAGCAGCCTGGGGCAGGGTCGAGGGACCCAGTACTTC.

This clonotype was observed at least ten times. The chain links TRBV3-1 to TRBJ2-7; 10 nucleotides align to TRBD2. CDR3 length equals 16 residues. In germline, CDR1 is LGHDT, CDR2 YNNKEL (reference sequence). With 1 base clipped from V and 3 bases from J, the junction kept 6 bases outside the gene matches. This CDR3 is CASSQASSGGIYEQYF. Here the CDR3 DNA reads TGTGCCAGCAGCCAAGCGTCTAGCGGGGGAATCTACGAGCAGTACTTC.

The chain has TRBV11-2 and TRBJ1-2, with D hard to call. Germline assignment: CDR1 SGHAT and CDR2 FQNNGV. The CDR3 runs to 13 residues. V lost 1 base, J lost 12 bases, and 15 bases lay in between. For the CDR3, the DNA is TGTGCCAGCAGCTTAGGTTCACAGTCTAAGGACACCTTC. It translates to CASSLGSQSKDTF.

This clonotype occurred many times. V and J are TRBV5-1 and TRBJ2-3; 8 positions match TRBD2. The CDR3 loop spans 16 amino acids. Trimming cost V 4 bases and J 6 bases; bases outside gene matches: 13. Germline values: CDR1 SGHRS, CDR2 YFSETQ. The CDR3 loop reads CASSVGWGLELDTQYF. In nucleotides, the CDR3 is TGCGCCAGCAGCGTGGGCTGGGGACTAGAGTTGGATACGCAGTATTTT.

This clonotype was counted a single time. The chain employs TRBV20-1 and TRBJ1-1; a possible D gene is TRBD1 (6 bases). This CDR3 has 12 amino acids. The V gene's germline CDR1 is DFQATT and CDR2 SNEGSKA (reference sequence). V was trimmed by 5 bases and J by 8 bases, leaving 15 bases between them. CDR3 region: CSAGPGTSEAFF. The CDR3 DNA follows: TGCAGTGCTGGACCCGGGACATCCGAAGCTTTCTTT.

V gene TRBV6-5 combines with J gene TRBJ1-6; D gene uncertain. The germline V gene has CDR1 MNHEY and CDR2 SVGAGI. The CDR3 covers 15 residues. V lost 0 bases and J lost 7, with 10 bases in between. The CDR3 reads CASSYSPTENSPLHF. The CDR3 DNA reads TGTGCCAGCAGTTACTCGCCTACCGAAAATTCACCCCTCCACTTT.

This clonotype occurred a few times. The V call is TRBV6-2 or TRBV6-3, the J call TRBJ1-1; D not resolved. Per the germline V gene, CDR1 is MNHEY and CDR2 is SVGEGT. V was pared by 10 bases and J by 1 base, with 10 bases between. The CDR3 extends over 12 amino acids. CDR3 loop: CATHRGNTEAFF. The CDR3 DNA reads TGTGCCACCCACCGGGGGAACACTGAAGCTTTCTTT.

This clonotype was seen repeatedly, ten times or more. V is TRBV12-3 or TRBV12-4 and J is TRBJ1-4, with D maybe TRBD1 (6 bases). CDR3 length: 15 residues. V dropped 3 bases and J dropped 5 bases, with 13 bases sitting between them. CDR3 in DNA: TGTGCCAGCAGTTTTTTGGACAGCGAAAATGAAAAACTGTTTTTT. It translates to CASSFLDSENEKLFF.

The chain is built from TRBV20-1 and TRBJ2-5, with TRBD1 matching 8 bases. V shed 5 bases, J shed 5 bases, and the junction held 10 bases outside the gene matches. CDR3 length: 14 residues. Germline V CDR1 and CDR2: DFQATT, SNEGSKA (reference sequence). The CDR3 nucleotides are TGCAGTGCTCGTTGGACAGGGCGAGGGGAGACCCAGTACTTC. It specifies CSARWTGRGETQYF.

The sample holds many counts of this clonotype. The chain couples TRBV6-1 to TRBJ2-5, with TRBD1 identical over 10 bases. The CDR3 contains 14 residues. Germline V gene data show CDR1 as MNHNS and CDR2 as SASEGT. The V gene end was trimmed by 7 bases and the J gene end by 2 bases; junction bases not matched to a gene: 4. The chain's CDR3 is CASTKDRGQETQYF. The CDR3 bases are TGTGCCAGCACTAAGGACAGGGGGCAAGAGACCCAGTACTTC.

This clonotype was recorded many times. This chain links TRBV6-1 with TRBJ2-3; tentatively, D is TRBD2 (6 bases). This CDR3 region has 14 residues. Germline V lookup: CDR1 MNHNS, CDR2 SASEGT. V was shortened by 6 bases and J by 6 bases, with 16 bases between the two germline ends. For the CDR3, the DNA is TGTGCCAGCAGGAAAGCGGAGGGCCCCGATACGCAGTATTTT. It codes for CASRKAEGPDTQYF.

This clonotype was seen repeatedly, ten times or more. J is TRBJ2-3 and V is TRBV7-3; D is uncertain. This CDR3 comprises 20 residues. Germline lookup yields CDR1 SGHTA and CDR2 FQGTGA. Trimming removed 5 bases at V and 0 bases at J, with 27 bases between. The DNA for the CDR3 is TGTGCCAGCAGCCCTTACCGCAGGCCTCATAAACGGTCTAGCACAGATACGCAGTATTTT. It yields the protein CASSPYRRPHKRSSTDTQYF.

Only a few counts were recorded for this clonotype. This chain connects TRBV30 to TRBJ1-6; no firm D call. CDR1 and CDR2 from the germline V gene are GTSNPN and SVGIG (reference sequence). The CDR3 extends over 14 amino acids. V was trimmed by 1 base and J by 7 bases, leaving 11 bases between them. The CDR3 sequence is CAWSELGRNSPLHF. CDR3 in DNA: TGTGCCTGGAGTGAACTAGGGAGGAATTCACCCCTCCACTTT.

J is TRBJ1-5 and V is TRBV6-1, with D unclear. V was pared by 10 bases and J by 0 bases, with 7 bases between. The CDR3 is made up of 12 amino acids. The germline V gene encodes CDR1 MNHNS and CDR2 SASEGT. CDR3 loop: CATRNSNQPQHF. DNA of the CDR3: TGTGCCACCAGGAATAGCAATCAGCCCCAGCATTTT.

This clonotype was recorded a few times. V is TRBV3-1 and J is TRBJ1-5; no definite D call. Germline V lookup: CDR1 LGHDT, CDR2 YNNKEL (reference sequence). Trimming stripped 0 bases from V and 3 bases from J, with 6 bases between. This CDR3 spans 14 amino acids. The CDR3 sequence: CASSQDLINQPQHF. The CDR3 DNA reads TGTGCCAGCAGCCAAGATCTCATCAATCAGCCCCAGCATTTT.

The rearrangement joins TRBV6-2 or TRBV6-3 to TRBJ2-1, with TRBD1 matching over 10 bases. Germline V lookup: CDR1 MNHEY, CDR2 SVGEGT. This CDR3 contains 14 residues. With 6 bases clipped from V and 7 bases from J, the junction kept 6 bases outside the gene matches. CDR3 in DNA: TGTGCCAGCAGCCCGGGACAGGGGAAAAATGAGCAGTTCTTC. This gives the protein CASSPGQGKNEQFF.

This chain uses TRBV3-1 with TRBJ1-5; D is uncertain. Looked up from germline, CDR1 is LGHDT and CDR2 is YNNKEL (reference sequence). Trimming took 1 base from V and 9 from J, leaving 10 bases between them. The CDR3 spans 13 residues. The DNA for the CDR3 is TGTGCCAGCAGCCAAGTCCGGGAAGGGCCCCAGCATTTT. It specifies CASSQVREGPQHF.

This clonotype was seen repeatedly, ten times or more. The genes are TRBV18 and TRBJ1-3; no clear D. Germline V gene sequence: CDR1 KGHSH, CDR2 LQKENI. The CDR3 is made up of 15 amino acids. With 3 bases removed from V and 0 bases from J, the gap between germline ends came to 9 bases. Here the CDR3 DNA reads TGTGCCAGCTCACCGCCAGGATCCTCTGGAAACACCATATATTTT. Translated, it gives CASSPPGSSGNTIYF.

The rearrangement joins TRBV27 to TRBJ1-6, with D unclear. V lost 0 bases, J lost 7 bases, and 10 bases lay in between. Germline CDR1 MNHEY, CDR2 SMNVEV (reference sequence). The CDR3 runs to 15 residues. The CDR3 DNA follows: TGTGCCAGCAGTTTATCTAGGCAGTTCAATTCACCCCTCCACTTT. Its protein product is CASSLSRQFNSPLHF.

The V call is TRBV5-1, the J call TRBJ2-1; 9 bases line up with TRBD1. This CDR3 is 14 amino acids long. CDR1 is SGHRS and CDR2 is YFSETQ in the germline V gene. Trimming took 0 bases from V and 9 from J; bases not matched to a gene: 4. The CDR3 coding sequence is TGCGCCAGCAGCTTGGAACAGGGGGCCGGTGAGCAGTTCTTC. The encoded protein is CASSLEQGAGEQFF.

This clonotype has more than one count but fewer than ten. This chain joins TRBV12-3 or TRBV12-4 and TRBJ2-4, with TRBD2 as a possible D gene (6 bases). Trimming took off 0 bases at V and 4 bases at J, with 10 bases between the two ends. The CDR3 runs to 15 residues. CDR3 amino acids: CASSLAGAGKNIQYF. The CDR3 coding sequence is TGTGCCAGCAGTTTAGCCGGGGCGGGGAAAAACATTCAGTACTTC.

This clonotype has just a few counts. Since a much larger clone is just one base distant, this may be a read error. This sequence joins TRBV20-1 and TRBJ2-1; TRBD2 might be the D (7 bases). Trimming cost V 2 bases and J 9 bases, with 20 bases left between them. Germline CDR1 is DFQATT and CDR2 is SNEGSKA (reference sequence). CDR3 length: 15 residues. The CDR3 bases are TGCAGTGCTAGACGGGGCGGGGGCCCGCGCAGTGAGCAGTTCTTC. This gives the protein CSARRGGGPRSEQFF.

This sequence joins TRBV20-1 and TRBJ2-5; 10 bases are shared with TRBD1. This CDR3 is 13 amino acids long. With V trimmed by 3 bases and J by 7 bases, 5 bases remained unmatched. Germline V gene lookup returns CDR1 DFQATT and CDR2 SNEGSKA (reference sequence). The CDR3: CSARDRGGGTQYF. Written as DNA, the CDR3 is TGCAGTGCTAGGGACAGGGGGGGGGGGACCCAGTACTTC.